These T cell receptor beta chains were read from a single sample in a study of T cell changes during pregnancy in multiple sclerosis. TCRdb's copy holds only in-frame clones and misses some; the assay was immunoSEQ multiplex PCR. The table records 40,000 to 55,000 clones, approximately 92% of them present only once. The sequences come from CD4+ T cells from peripheral blood mononuclear cells, collected in the third trimester of pregnancy. The receptors derive from a female donor with multiple sclerosis, enrolled in a pregnancy study. The CDR3 runs from the conserved cysteine through the conserved F or W. Size tells how often a clone was seen (once, few, many) or the class of an expanded clone, and some rows leave it out.

cdr3_length: 19
clone_size: NA
j_call: TRBJ1-1
v_call: TRBV5-8
cdr3_aa: CASSPLFGNSGAEDTEAFF

cdr3_length: 15
clone_size: once
j_call: TRBJ1-1
v_call: TRBV11-2
cdr3_aa: CASSFRSGWDTEAFF

cdr3_length: 13
clone_size: NA
j_call: TRBJ1-1
v_call: TRBV7-8
cdr3_aa: CASSWTGDTEAFF

cdr3_length: 15
clone_size: once
j_call: TRBJ2-1
v_call: TRBV4-3
cdr3_aa: CASSQDWAFYNEQFF

cdr3_length: 15
clone_size: NA
j_call: TRBJ1-6
v_call: TRBV27
cdr3_aa: CASSPAGTGSSPLHF

cdr3_length: 16
clone_size: NA
j_call: TRBJ2-7
v_call: TRBV4-3
cdr3_aa: CASSHLTGTVTYEQYF

cdr3_length: 16
clone_size: NA
j_call: TRBJ2-3
v_call: TRBV7-2
cdr3_aa: CASSSGLATFTDTQYF

cdr3_length: 15
clone_size: NA
j_call: TRBJ1-2
v_call: TRBV5-6
cdr3_aa: CASSLGETADYGYTF

cdr3_length: 14
clone_size: NA
j_call: TRBJ2-7
v_call: TRBV5-6
cdr3_aa: CASSLQQANYEQYF

cdr3_length: 14
clone_size: NA
j_call: TRBJ2-1
v_call: TRBV18
cdr3_aa: CASSPEMGSNEQFF

cdr3_length: 17
clone_size: NA
j_call: TRBJ2-7
v_call: TRBV11-2
cdr3_aa: CASSLDRAGGRGNEQYF

cdr3_length: 15
clone_size: NA
j_call: TRBJ1-1
v_call: TRBV6-1
cdr3_aa: CASSHLTGGNTEAFF

cdr3_length: 15
clone_size: NA
j_call: TRBJ1-1
v_call: TRBV19
cdr3_aa: CASTTAGQGTTEAFF

cdr3_length: 16
clone_size: few
j_call: TRBJ1-2
v_call: TRBV9
cdr3_aa: CASSVAAQGAPYGYTF

cdr3_length: 15
clone_size: NA
j_call: TRBJ2-7
v_call: TRBV4-2
cdr3_aa: CASSQVGGPSYEQYF

cdr3_length: 16
clone_size: NA
j_call: TRBJ2-5
v_call: TRBV5-6
cdr3_aa: CASSPGLAGDQETQYF

cdr3_length: 16
clone_size: NA
j_call: TRBJ2-3
v_call: TRBV7-2
cdr3_aa: CASGPPGLAGTDTQYF

cdr3_length: 14
clone_size: once
j_call: TRBJ1-6
v_call: TRBV6-6
cdr3_aa: CASSIQGDNSPLHF

cdr3_length: 15
clone_size: NA
j_call: TRBJ2-1
v_call: TRBV7-2
cdr3_aa: CASSLMASGAEAVFF

cdr3_length: 14
clone_size: NA
j_call: TRBJ2-5
v_call: TRBV7-2
cdr3_aa: CASSLSSGAGTQYF

cdr3_length: 16
clone_size: NA
j_call: TRBJ2-7
v_call: TRBV11-3
cdr3_aa: CASSLYFSGVKSEQYF